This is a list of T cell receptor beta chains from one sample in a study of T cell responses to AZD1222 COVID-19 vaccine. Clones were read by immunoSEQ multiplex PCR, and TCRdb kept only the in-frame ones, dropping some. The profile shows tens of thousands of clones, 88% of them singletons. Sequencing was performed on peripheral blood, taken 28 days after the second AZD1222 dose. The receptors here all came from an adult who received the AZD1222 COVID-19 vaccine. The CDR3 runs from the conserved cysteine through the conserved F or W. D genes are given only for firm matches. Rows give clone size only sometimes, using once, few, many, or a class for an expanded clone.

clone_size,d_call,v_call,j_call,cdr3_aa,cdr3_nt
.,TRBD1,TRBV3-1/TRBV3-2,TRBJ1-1,CASSPQGVTTEAFF,TGTGCCAGCAGCCCTCAGGGGGTCACCACTGAAGCTTTCTTT
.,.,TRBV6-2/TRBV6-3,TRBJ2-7,CASSWIRVEQYF,TGTGCCAGCAGTTGGATTAGGGTCGAGCAGTACTTC
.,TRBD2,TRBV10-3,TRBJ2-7,CAISESLAGTSYEQYF,TGTGCCATCAGTGAGTCCTTAGCGGGCACCTCCTACGAGCAGTACTTC
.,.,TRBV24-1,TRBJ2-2,CATSSGAGELFF,TGTGCCACCAGTTCCGGGGCCGGGGAGCTGTTTTTT
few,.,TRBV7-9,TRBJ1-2,CASSHTGGYTF,TGTGCCAGCAGCCATACAGGGGGCTACACCTTC
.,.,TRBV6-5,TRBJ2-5,CASSPPQETQYF,TGTGCCAGCAGCCCCCCCCAAGAGACCCAGTACTTC
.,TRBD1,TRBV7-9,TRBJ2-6,CASHRDRDWSGANVLTF,TGTGCCAGCCACCGGGACAGGGATTGGTCTGGGGCCAACGTCCTGACTTTC
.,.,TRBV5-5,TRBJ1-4,CASSLANRGLSPTYNEKLFF,TGTGCCAGCAGCTTGGCCAATAGAGGACTCTCCCCGACCTATAATGAAAAACTGTTTTTT
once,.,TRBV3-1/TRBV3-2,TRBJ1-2,CASSRDHKANYGYTF,TGTGCCAGCAGCCGCGACCATAAAGCTAACTATGGCTACACCTTC
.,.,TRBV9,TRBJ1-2,CASSSRNYGYTF,TGTGCCAGCAGCTCACGGAACTATGGCTACACCTTC
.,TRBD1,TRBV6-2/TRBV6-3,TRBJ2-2,CASSPGGRGGELFF,TGTGCCAGCAGTCCAGGGGGTCGTGGCGGGGAGCTGTTTTTT
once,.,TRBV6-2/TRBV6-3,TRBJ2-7,CASSYGLVFGYEQYF,TGTGCCAGCAGTTACGGTCTGGTTTTCGGGTACGAGCAGTACTTC
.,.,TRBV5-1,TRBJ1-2,CASSLAEANYGYTF,TGCGCCAGCAGCTTGGCGGAAGCTAACTATGGCTACACCTTC
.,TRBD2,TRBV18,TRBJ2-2,CASNSGTSGIAAGELFF,TGTGCCAGCAACTCCGGGACTAGCGGGATTGCCGCCGGGGAGCTGTTTTTT
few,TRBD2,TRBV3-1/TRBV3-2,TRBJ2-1,CASSQVVVLAGASSYNEQFF,TGTGCCAGCAGCCAAGTGGTGGTTCTAGCGGGAGCGAGCTCCTACAATGAGCAGTTCTTC
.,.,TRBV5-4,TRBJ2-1,CASSYRDPSYNEQFF,TGTGCCAGCAGCTACCGGGACCCCTCCTACAATGAGCAGTTCTTC
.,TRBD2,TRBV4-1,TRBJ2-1,CASSNRLAGGNNEQFF,TGCGCCAGCAGCAATCGACTAGCGGGAGGTAACAATGAGCAGTTCTTC
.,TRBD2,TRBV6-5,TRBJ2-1,CASSSGTSGRNEQFF,TGTGCCAGCAGTTCCGGGACTAGCGGTCGGAATGAGCAGTTCTTC
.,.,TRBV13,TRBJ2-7,CASSPFWDADSYEQYF,TGTGCCAGCAGCCCCTTTTGGGACGCCGACTCCTACGAGCAGTACTTC
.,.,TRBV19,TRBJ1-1,CASAPRGGTNTEAFF,TGTGCCAGCGCCCCACGGGGAGGGACCAACACTGAAGCTTTCTTT
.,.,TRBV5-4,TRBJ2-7,CASSKPYEQYF,TGTGCCAGCAGCAAACCCTACGAGCAGTACTTC
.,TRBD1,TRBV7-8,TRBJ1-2,CASSLRRDRDGYGYTF,TGTGCCAGCAGCTTACGACGGGACAGGGACGGCTATGGCTACACCTTC
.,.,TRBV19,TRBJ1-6,CASSIFANSPLHF,TGTGCCAGTAGTATCTTTGCTAATTCACCCCTCCACTTT
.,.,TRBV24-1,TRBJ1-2,CATSGQGTAGYTF,TGTGCCACCAGTGGCCAGGGGACGGCTGGCTACACCTTC
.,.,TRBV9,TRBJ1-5,CASSVDWYQPQHF,TGTGCCAGCAGCGTAGACTGGTATCAGCCCCAGCATTTT
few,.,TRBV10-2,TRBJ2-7,CASSSEGVEQYF,TGCGCCAGCAGCTCCGAGGGGGTCGAGCAGTACTTC
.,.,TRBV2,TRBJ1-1,CASSEQLYTEAFF,TGTGCCAGCAGTGAACAGTTATACACTGAAGCTTTCTTT
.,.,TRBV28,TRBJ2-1,CASSDRGYKGGHEQFF,TGTGCCAGCAGCGACCGGGGTTATAAAGGGGGTCATGAGCAGTTCTTC
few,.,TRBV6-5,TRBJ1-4,CASMGATTNEKLFF,TGTGCCAGCATGGGGGCCACAACTAATGAAAAACTGTTTTTT
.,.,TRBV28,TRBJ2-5,CASSRYLRNQETQYF,TGTGCCAGCAGTCGATACCTTAGGAACCAAGAGACCCAGTACTTC
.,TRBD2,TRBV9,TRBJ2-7,CASSVVAGGGYEQYF,TGTGCCAGCAGCGTAGTAGCGGGAGGCGGGTACGAGCAGTACTTC
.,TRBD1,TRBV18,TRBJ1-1,CASSLNRDRGRTEAFF,TGTGCCAGCTCACTTAACCGGGACAGGGGGCGCACTGAAGCTTTCTTT
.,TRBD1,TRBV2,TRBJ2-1,CARHKTKGAFGYNEQFF,TGTGCCAGGCATAAAACAAAGGGGGCATTCGGTTACAATGAGCAGTTCTTC
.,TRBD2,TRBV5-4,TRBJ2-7,CASSGGTSGQPSYEQYF,TGTGCCAGCAGCGGAGGGACTAGCGGCCAACCGTCCTACGAGCAGTACTTC
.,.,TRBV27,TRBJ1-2,CASSISGPYGYTF,TGTGCCAGCAGTATCTCGGGCCCTTATGGCTACACCTTC
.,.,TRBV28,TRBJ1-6,CASTPRGRNSPLHF,TGTGCCAGCACTCCAAGGGGCCGAAATTCACCCCTCCACTTT
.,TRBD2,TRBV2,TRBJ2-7,CASRWTSGDEQYF,TGTGCCAGCAGGTGGACTAGCGGTGACGAGCAGTACTTC
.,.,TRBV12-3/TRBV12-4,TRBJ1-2,CASSLFSNYGYTF,TGTGCCAGCAGTTTGTTTAGTAACTATGGCTACACCTTC
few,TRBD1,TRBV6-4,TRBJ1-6,CASSQGTAPDSPLHF,TGTGCCAGCAGCCAAGGGACAGCGCCGGATTCACCCCTCCACTTT
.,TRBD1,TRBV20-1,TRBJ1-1,CSASRGDRSHTEAFF,TGCAGTGCTAGTAGGGGGGACAGGTCCCACACTGAAGCTTTCTTT
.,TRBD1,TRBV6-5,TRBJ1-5,CAIGGTGPNQPQHF,TGTGCCATCGGCGGGACAGGCCCAAATCAGCCCCAGCATTTT
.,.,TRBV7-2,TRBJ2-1,CASSLESGRPGSEQFF,TGTGCCAGCAGCTTAGAGTCGGGAAGGCCGGGGAGTGAGCAGTTCTTC
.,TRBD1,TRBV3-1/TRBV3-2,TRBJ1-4,CASSGTGGEKLFF,TGTGCCAGCAGCGGGACAGGGGGAGAAAAACTGTTTTTT
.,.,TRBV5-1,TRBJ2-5,CASSLEGREWETQYF,TGCGCCAGCAGCTTGGAGGGGCGGGAATGGGAGACCCAGTACTTC
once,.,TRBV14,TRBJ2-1,CASSQISRSHLNEQFF,TGTGCCAGCAGCCAAATTTCTAGATCCCATTTGAATGAGCAGTTCTTC
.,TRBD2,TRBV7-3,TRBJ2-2,CASSLNLAGVGNTGELFF,TGTGCCAGCAGCTTAAATCTAGCGGGAGTAGGAAACACCGGGGAGCTGTTTTTT
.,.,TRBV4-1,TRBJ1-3,CASSPRQSNTIYF,TGCGCCAGCAGCCCCAGACAGAGTAACACCATATATTTT
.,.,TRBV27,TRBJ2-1,CASSSLPSYNEQFF,TGTGCCAGCAGTTCACTACCCTCCTACAATGAGCAGTTCTTC